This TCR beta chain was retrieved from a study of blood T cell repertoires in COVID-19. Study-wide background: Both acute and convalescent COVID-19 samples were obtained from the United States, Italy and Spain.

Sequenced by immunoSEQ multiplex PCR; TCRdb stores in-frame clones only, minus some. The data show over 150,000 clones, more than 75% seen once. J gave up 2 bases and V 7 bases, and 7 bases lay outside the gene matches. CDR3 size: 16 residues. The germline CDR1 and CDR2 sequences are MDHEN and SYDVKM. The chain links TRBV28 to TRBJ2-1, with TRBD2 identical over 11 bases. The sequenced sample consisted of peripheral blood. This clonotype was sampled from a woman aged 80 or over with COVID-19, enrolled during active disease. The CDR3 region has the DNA TGTGCCAGCATGGGACTAGCGGCCCAAACCTACAATGAGCAGTTCTTC. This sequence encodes CASMGLAAQTYNEQFF.